These T cell receptor beta chains were read from a single sample in a study of identifying expanded T cells in peripheral blood. The protocol was immunoSEQ multiplex PCR, while the TCRdb copy is restricted to in-frame clones and leaves out a portion. The sample shows 75,000 to 95,000 clones, around 90% of them seen only once. What was sequenced was blood. The receptors were gathered from a person aged 18 to 70 in good health. The CDR3 runs from the conserved cysteine through the conserved F or W. The order of the fields is J gene, clone size, V gene, D gene, CDR3 protein, CDR3 DNA. D genes are given only for firm matches. Size is omitted from some rows. Given values are once, few, many or a class for expanded clones.

J gene: TRBJ2-5
clone size: NA
V gene: TRBV2
D gene: TRBD2
CDR3 protein: CASSETSGETQYF
CDR3 DNA: TGTGCCAGCAGTGAAACTAGCGGGGAGACCCAGTACTTC

J gene: TRBJ2-2
clone size: NA
V gene: TRBV5-6
D gene: NA
CDR3 protein: CASSLGLAGAPGELFF
CDR3 DNA: TGTGCCAGCAGCTTGGGTCTAGCAGGGGCCCCCGGGGAGCTGTTTTTT

J gene: TRBJ2-7
clone size: NA
V gene: TRBV6-5
D gene: TRBD1
CDR3 protein: CASSADRRTSYEQYF
CDR3 DNA: TGTGCCAGCAGTGCGGACAGGAGGACCTCCTACGAGCAGTACTTC

J gene: TRBJ2-6
clone size: NA
V gene: TRBV25-1
D gene: NA
CDR3 protein: CASTGIGGANVLTF
CDR3 DNA: TGTGCCAGCACTGGGATTGGTGGGGCCAACGTCCTGACTTTC

J gene: TRBJ1-2
clone size: NA
V gene: TRBV18
D gene: NA
CDR3 protein: CASSPPGWGYGYTF
CDR3 DNA: TGTGCCAGCTCACCACCCGGGTGGGGCTATGGCTACACCTTC

J gene: TRBJ1-3
clone size: NA
V gene: TRBV28
D gene: NA
CDR3 protein: CASSLKGKGGNTIYF
CDR3 DNA: TGTGCCAGCAGTTTAAAGGGGAAGGGGGGAAACACCATATATTTT

J gene: TRBJ2-5
clone size: NA
V gene: TRBV5-4
D gene: NA
CDR3 protein: CASSTQGRETQYF
CDR3 DNA: TGTGCCAGCAGCACCCAGGGCCGAGAGACCCAGTACTTC

J gene: TRBJ2-4
clone size: NA
V gene: TRBV19
D gene: NA
CDR3 protein: CASSIGAKNIQYF
CDR3 DNA: TGTGCCAGTAGTATAGGGGCCAAAAACATTCAGTACTTC

J gene: TRBJ2-6
clone size: NA
V gene: TRBV4-2
D gene: NA
CDR3 protein: CASRRGSGANVLTF
CDR3 DNA: TGTGCCAGCAGAAGGGGCTCTGGGGCCAACGTCCTGACTTTC

J gene: TRBJ2-1
clone size: NA
V gene: TRBV13
D gene: NA
CDR3 protein: CASSLGPNDNEQFF
CDR3 DNA: TGTGCCAGCAGCTTAGGACCCAACGACAATGAGCAGTTCTTC

J gene: TRBJ2-7
clone size: NA
V gene: TRBV4-3
D gene: TRBD2
CDR3 protein: CASSQGSLAGAYEQYF
CDR3 DNA: TGCGCCAGCAGCCAAGGAAGTCTAGCGGGAGCCTACGAGCAGTACTTC

J gene: TRBJ1-4
clone size: NA
V gene: TRBV6-1
D gene: NA
CDR3 protein: CASSSRREKLFF
CDR3 DNA: TGTGCCAGCAGCTCCAGGAGGGAAAAACTGTTTTTT

J gene: TRBJ1-2
clone size: NA
V gene: TRBV19
D gene: TRBD1
CDR3 protein: CASKKVGTGANYGYTF
CDR3 DNA: TGTGCCAGTAAAAAGGTCGGGACAGGAGCTAACTATGGCTACACCTTC

J gene: TRBJ1-1
clone size: NA
V gene: TRBV11-3
D gene: NA
CDR3 protein: CASSLNPGNTEAFF
CDR3 DNA: TGTGCCAGCAGCTTAAATCCCGGGAACACTGAAGCTTTCTTT

J gene: TRBJ2-7
clone size: NA
V gene: TRBV7-9
D gene: NA
CDR3 protein: CASQRASHNYEQYF
CDR3 DNA: TGTGCCAGCCAAAGGGCCAGCCATAACTACGAGCAGTACTTC

J gene: TRBJ2-7
clone size: NA
V gene: TRBV5-6
D gene: NA
CDR3 protein: CASRPWGSGTYEQYF
CDR3 DNA: TGTGCCAGCAGGCCATGGGGGAGCGGAACCTACGAGCAGTACTTC

J gene: TRBJ2-1
clone size: NA
V gene: TRBV27
D gene: TRBD2
CDR3 protein: CASSLFIASGRNEQFF
CDR3 DNA: TGTGCCAGCAGTTTATTCATCGCTAGCGGGAGGAATGAGCAGTTCTTC

J gene: TRBJ2-7
clone size: once
V gene: TRBV10-2
D gene: TRBD1
CDR3 protein: CASRATGTVPMREQYF
CDR3 DNA: TGCGCCAGCAGAGCTACAGGGACAGTCCCCATGAGGGAGCAGTACTTC

J gene: TRBJ1-1
clone size: NA
V gene: TRBV20-1
D gene: NA
CDR3 protein: CSVPESSEAFF
CDR3 DNA: TGCAGTGTCCCTGAATCCAGTGAAGCTTTCTTT

J gene: TRBJ1-2
clone size: NA
V gene: TRBV25-1
D gene: NA
CDR3 protein: CASSESGDRTGYTF
CDR3 DNA: TGTGCCAGCAGTGAATCCGGGGACCGAACTGGCTACACCTTC

J gene: TRBJ1-4
clone size: NA
V gene: TRBV10-3
D gene: NA
CDR3 protein: CAISDLPGNGEKLFF
CDR3 DNA: TGTGCCATCAGTGATCTACCCGGAAACGGTGAAAAACTGTTTTTT

J gene: TRBJ2-4
clone size: NA
V gene: TRBV5-1
D gene: TRBD1
CDR3 protein: CASSPRTGGTDIQYF
CDR3 DNA: TGCGCCAGCAGCCCCCGGACAGGGGGCACGGACATTCAGTACTTC

J gene: TRBJ2-3
clone size: NA
V gene: TRBV10-3
D gene: TRBD2
CDR3 protein: CAISESLAGHTDTQYF
CDR3 DNA: TGTGCCATCAGTGAGTCCCTAGCGGGCCACACAGATACGCAGTATTTT

J gene: TRBJ1-5
clone size: NA
V gene: TRBV6-1
D gene: NA
CDR3 protein: CASSGGEPITNQPQHF
CDR3 DNA: TGTGCCAGCAGTGGCGGGGAGCCGATAACTAATCAGCCCCAGCATTTT

J gene: TRBJ2-1
clone size: NA
V gene: TRBV5-6
D gene: TRBD2
CDR3 protein: CASSPRAGISNEQFF
CDR3 DNA: TGTGCCAGCAGCCCCCGAGCGGGGATCAGCAATGAGCAGTTCTTC

J gene: TRBJ1-1
clone size: NA
V gene: TRBV19
D gene: NA
CDR3 protein: CASLGGGAFF
CDR3 DNA: TGTGCCAGCCTCGGAGGGGGGGCTTTCTTT

J gene: TRBJ2-5
clone size: NA
V gene: TRBV7-9
D gene: TRBD2
CDR3 protein: CASSPGLAVGTQYF
CDR3 DNA: TGTGCCAGCAGCCCGGGACTAGCGGTGGGGACCCAGTACTTC

J gene: TRBJ2-4
clone size: NA
V gene: TRBV18
D gene: TRBD1
CDR3 protein: CASSPQGVVKNIQYF
CDR3 DNA: TGTGCCAGCTCACCGCAGGGGGTGGTCAAAAACATTCAGTACTTC

J gene: TRBJ1-4
clone size: NA
V gene: TRBV27
D gene: TRBD1
CDR3 protein: CASRATGAGANEKLFF
CDR3 DNA: TGTGCCAGCAGAGCGACAGGGGCGGGAGCTAATGAAAAACTGTTTTTT

J gene: TRBJ2-7
clone size: NA
V gene: TRBV7-3
D gene: NA
CDR3 protein: CASSLTPPREVTYEQYF
CDR3 DNA: TGTGCCAGCAGCTTAACCCCCCCAAGGGAGGTCACCTACGAGCAGTACTTC

J gene: TRBJ1-6
clone size: NA
V gene: TRBV5-6
D gene: TRBD1
CDR3 protein: CASSFLDRGGNSPLHF
CDR3 DNA: TGTGCCAGCAGCTTCCTGGACAGGGGTGGGAATTCACCCCTCCACTTT

J gene: TRBJ2-7
clone size: NA
V gene: TRBV9
D gene: TRBD1
CDR3 protein: CASSVVSGTGSYEQYF
CDR3 DNA: TGTGCCAGCAGCGTAGTATCCGGGACAGGATCCTACGAGCAGTACTTC

J gene: TRBJ1-4
clone size: NA
V gene: TRBV2
D gene: NA
CDR3 protein: CASRKGTPASGEKLFF
CDR3 DNA: TGTGCCAGCAGAAAGGGGACGCCGGCTTCGGGCGAAAAACTGTTTTTT

J gene: TRBJ1-1
clone size: NA
V gene: TRBV5-8
D gene: NA
CDR3 protein: CASSLGGAAYEAFF
CDR3 DNA: TGTGCCAGCAGCTTGGGGGGCGCGGCTTACGAAGCTTTCTTT

J gene: TRBJ2-7
clone size: NA
V gene: TRBV14
D gene: TRBD2
CDR3 protein: CASAGGYEQYF
CDR3 DNA: TGTGCCAGCGCGGGGGGTTACGAGCAGTACTTC

J gene: TRBJ1-1
clone size: few
V gene: TRBV29-1
D gene: NA
CDR3 protein: CSVEDTDMNTEAFF
CDR3 DNA: TGCAGCGTTGAAGATACAGACATGAACACTGAAGCTTTCTTT

J gene: TRBJ2-3
clone size: NA
V gene: TRBV5-6
D gene: TRBD2
CDR3 protein: CASSSPGSGGAGTQYF
CDR3 DNA: TGTGCCAGCAGCTCCCCTGGTAGCGGGGGGGCAGGTACGCAGTATTTT

J gene: TRBJ2-7
clone size: NA
V gene: TRBV19
D gene: NA
CDR3 protein: CASSISDRVGTKVYEQYF
CDR3 DNA: TGTGCCAGTAGTATTTCGGATCGTGTCGGGACAAAAGTCTACGAGCAGTACTTC

J gene: TRBJ2-7
clone size: NA
V gene: TRBV4-1
D gene: TRBD2
CDR3 protein: CASSEGLAGGSYEQYF
CDR3 DNA: TGCGCCAGCAGCGAGGGACTAGCGGGGGGATCCTACGAGCAGTACTTC

J gene: TRBJ2-1
clone size: NA
V gene: TRBV5-4
D gene: NA
CDR3 protein: CASSHYNEQFF
CDR3 DNA: TGTGCCAGCAGCCACTACAATGAGCAGTTCTTC

J gene: TRBJ2-1
clone size: NA
V gene: TRBV7-9
D gene: NA
CDR3 protein: CASSLRPRAVMNEQFF
CDR3 DNA: TGTGCCAGCAGCTTGAGACCGAGGGCAGTGATGAATGAGCAGTTCTTC

J gene: TRBJ1-6
clone size: NA
V gene: TRBV5-1
D gene: TRBD1
CDR3 protein: CASSPRTGGAGSPLHF
CDR3 DNA: TGCGCCAGCAGCCCCCGGACAGGGGGCGCAGGTTCACCCCTCCACTTT

J gene: TRBJ1-3
clone size: NA
V gene: TRBV9
D gene: NA
CDR3 protein: CASSVEGGGRGNTIYF
CDR3 DNA: TGTGCCAGCAGCGTAGAGGGAGGGGGTCGGGGAAACACCATATATTTT

J gene: TRBJ1-1
clone size: NA
V gene: TRBV5-4
D gene: NA
CDR3 protein: CASSLLQGLNTEAFF
CDR3 DNA: TGTGCCAGCAGCCTCTTACAGGGTTTGAACACTGAAGCTTTCTTT

J gene: TRBJ2-7
clone size: NA
V gene: TRBV6-1
D gene: NA
CDR3 protein: CASKTQLYSYEQYF
CDR3 DNA: TGTGCCAGCAAAACCCAACTATACTCCTACGAGCAGTACTTC

J gene: TRBJ2-3
clone size: NA
V gene: TRBV11-2
D gene: TRBD1
CDR3 protein: CASSVNSQGSNSDTQYF
CDR3 DNA: TGTGCCAGCAGCGTTAACTCACAGGGGTCCAACTCAGATACGCAGTATTTT

J gene: TRBJ2-1
clone size: NA
V gene: TRBV9
D gene: NA
CDR3 protein: CASSPQTAYNEQFF
CDR3 DNA: TGTGCCAGCAGCCCCCAGACAGCCTACAATGAGCAGTTCTTC

J gene: TRBJ2-4
clone size: NA
V gene: TRBV7-2
D gene: TRBD2
CDR3 protein: CASSVAGGSKNIQYF
CDR3 DNA: TGTGCCAGCAGCGTAGCGGGAGGCTCCAAAAACATTCAGTACTTC

J gene: TRBJ1-2
clone size: NA
V gene: TRBV19
D gene: NA
CDR3 protein: CASSTLSRLTNYGYTF
CDR3 DNA: TGTGCCAGTAGTACCCTCTCCCGGCTTACTAACTATGGCTACACCTTC

J gene: TRBJ2-1
clone size: NA
V gene: TRBV7-8
D gene: TRBD1
CDR3 protein: CASSLEDRNPYNEQFF
CDR3 DNA: TGTGCCAGCAGCTTAGAGGACAGGAATCCATACAATGAGCAGTTCTTC

J gene: TRBJ1-1
clone size: NA
V gene: TRBV5-5
D gene: NA
CDR3 protein: CASSWGMGVERNTEAFF
CDR3 DNA: TGTGCCAGCAGCTGGGGTATGGGAGTGGAGAGGAACACTGAAGCTTTCTTT

J gene: TRBJ1-6
clone size: few
V gene: TRBV7-9
D gene: NA
CDR3 protein: CASSLEGGPYNSPLHF
CDR3 DNA: TGTGCCAGCAGCTTAGAGGGTGGACCCTATAATTCACCCCTCCACTTT

J gene: TRBJ2-5
clone size: NA
V gene: TRBV5-4
D gene: NA
CDR3 protein: CASSFGQPIVATQYF
CDR3 DNA: TGTGCCAGCAGCTTTGGACAGCCCATCGTCGCGACCCAGTACTTC

J gene: TRBJ1-2
clone size: medium-sized
V gene: TRBV4-3
D gene: NA
CDR3 protein: CASADRAGANYGYTF
CDR3 DNA: TGCGCCAGCGCCGATCGGGCAGGGGCTAACTATGGCTACACCTTC

J gene: TRBJ1-3
clone size: NA
V gene: TRBV19
D gene: NA
CDR3 protein: CASASGVGNTIYF
CDR3 DNA: TGTGCCAGTGCCTCAGGGGTCGGAAACACCATATATTTT

J gene: TRBJ2-7
clone size: NA
V gene: TRBV7-8
D gene: NA
CDR3 protein: CASSQYHEWSPSYEQYF
CDR3 DNA: TGTGCCAGCAGCCAGTACCACGAGTGGTCCCCCTCCTACGAGCAGTACTTC